This T cell receptor beta chain was identified in a study of blood T cell repertoires in COVID-19. TCRdb's copy holds only in-frame clones and misses some; the assay was immunoSEQ multiplex PCR. This table has about 350,000 clones, roughly 84% appearing once. The CDR3 is 14 amino acids. Germline V gives CDR1 PRHDT, CDR2 FYEKMQ (reference sequence). Between the trimmed V and J ends, which lost 1 base and 9 bases, there was a span of 13 bases. Participants were aged 18 to 89 years from roughly 26 US areas. Grouping used clinical history reported by participants in a survey and questionnaire. Symptom resolution, clearance, or two negative PCRs marked donors in Cohort 3 as recovered.

Sequencing was performed on PBMCs or T cells enriched from blood (not recorded which). This clonotype originated in a woman in her 30s who had recovered from COVID-19. The chain recombines TRBV13 with TRBJ2-1; tentative D call: TRBD1 (5 bases). The CDR3 sequence: CASSLEGVRGEQFF. DNA for the CDR3: TGTGCCAGCAGCTTAGAAGGGGTGCGAGGTGAGCAGTTCTTC. Full variable domain (remainder filled in from reference TRBV13 and TRBJ2-1): AAGVIQSPRHLIKEKRETATLKCYPIPRHDTVYWYQQGPGQDPQFLISFYEKMQSDKGSIPDRFSAQQFSDYHSELNMSSLELGDSALYFCASSLEGVRGEQFFGPGTRLTVL.